The 27 T cell receptor beta chains given below trace back to one sample, sequenced in a study of control samples from healthy donors and cancer patients. The data were produced by immunoSEQ multiplex PCR, yet TCRdb's version contains in-frame clones alone and is incomplete. The data contain some 64,000 clones, 90% of them singletons. Material for sequencing was PBMCs. The receptors derive from a woman aged 50 to 60 with colorectal cancer.

The chain employs TRBV5-1 and TRBJ1-3, with D tentatively TRBD1 (6 bases). The ends were cut back, 4 bases at V and 8 bases at J, with 13 bases in the middle. Germline lookup yields CDR1 SGHRS and CDR2 YFSETQ. The CDR3 has 13 residues. The CDR3, as DNA: TGCGCCAGCAGCCCCCAGGGGAGGGACACCATATATTTT. Its translation: CASSPQGRDTIYF.

In its sample, this clone was seen a few times. The chain couples TRBV6-5 to TRBJ1-5; no firm D call. Germline-derived CDR1 and CDR2 are MNHEY and SVGAGI. The CDR3 has 12 residues. V lost 5 bases and J lost 5, with 7 bases in between. The CDR3 nucleotides read TGTGCCAGCAGTATGGTCGATCAGCCCCAGCATTTT. It codes for CASSMVDQPQHF.

This clone was picked up one time. V gene TRBV11-2 combines with J gene TRBJ2-1, with a tentative D call TRBD1 (6 bases). Germline-derived CDR1 and CDR2 are SGHAT and FQNNGV. Trimming removed 5 bases at V and 0 bases at J, with 8 bases between. The CDR3 covers 14 residues. CDR3 residues: CASSQGSSYNEQFF. The CDR3 DNA reads as TGTGCCAGCAGCCAGGGGAGCTCCTACAATGAGCAGTTCTTC.

The V gene is TRBV7-6, the J gene TRBJ2-5; 7 bases map to TRBD1. J lost 4 bases, V lost 1 base, and 15 bases had no gene match. The germline gives CDR1 SGHVS, CDR2 FNYEAQ. This CDR3 contains 18 residues. CDR3 coding DNA: TGTGCCAGCAGCTTAGAACGGATAGGGGGCGAACCGCCAGAGACCCAGTACTTC. Protein product: CASSLERIGGEPPETQYF. Using reference TRBV7-6 and TRBJ2-5 for the parts outside the CDR3, the full variable domain is GAGVSQSPRYKVTKRGQDVALRCDPISGHVSLYWYRQALGQGPEFLTYFNYEAQQDKSGLPNDRFSAERPEGSISTLTIQRTEQRDSAMYRCASSLERIGGEPPETQYFGPGTRLLVL.

This clone was found once. V and J are TRBV5-1 and TRBJ1-2; D perhaps matches TRBD1 (6 bases). Germline CDR1 SGHRS, CDR2 YFSETQ. This CDR3 has 18 amino acids. Between the trimmed V and J ends, which lost 0 bases and 5 bases, there was a span of 23 bases. The CDR3 region is CASSLDGPRGGRQYGYTF. CDR3 DNA: TGCGCCAGCAGCTTGGATGGACCCAGGGGTGGTCGGCAATATGGCTACACCTTC.

The V call is TRBV7-9, the J call TRBJ1-2; D remains ambiguous. Germline V gives CDR1 SEHNR, CDR2 FQNEAQ (reference sequence). V lost 5 bases and J 0 bases, leaving 13 bases between the germline ends. This CDR3 contains 15 residues. Here the CDR3 DNA reads TGTGCCAGCAGCGCGACGGACGGAGCTAACTATGGCTACACCTTC. The encoded protein is CASSATDGANYGYTF.

CDR3 loop: CASNQGSGNTIYF. The CDR3 DNA is TGCGCCAGCAATCAGGGTTCTGGAAACACCATATATTTT. This chain joins TRBV5-1 and TRBJ1-3, with D perhaps matching TRBD1 (5 bases). Trimming removed 6 bases from V and 1 base from J, with 8 bases in between. The germline V gene has CDR1 SGHRS and CDR2 YFSETQ. The CDR3 is 13 residues long.

The chain carries TRBV2 and TRBJ1-5; no firm D call. Trimming stripped 7 bases from V and 7 bases from J, with 17 bases between. This CDR3 has 14 amino acids. Germline V lookup: CDR1 SNHLY, CDR2 FYNNEI. CDR3 DNA: TGTGCCAGCAACTACCAAGGCGGTAACCAGCCCCAGCATTTT. It yields the protein CASNYQGGNQPQHF.

The chain joins TRBV5-1 to TRBJ2-2; D uncertain. The V gene's germline CDR1 is SGHRS and CDR2 YFSETQ. The CDR3 consists of 13 residues. V was pared by 4 bases and J by 7 bases, with 11 bases between. The CDR3 bases are TGCGCCAGCAGCCCGTCTGGCGACGGGGAGCTGTTTTTT. Amino acid sequence: CASSPSGDGELFF.

The chain links TRBV5-6 to TRBJ2-3; D possibly corresponds to TRBD2 (5 bases). Germline lookup yields CDR1 SGHDT and CDR2 YYEEEE. V was cut by 1 base and J by 8 bases, with 11 bases left in between. The CDR3 totals 13 residues. As DNA, the CDR3 is TGTGCCAGCAGCTTGCCCTCGGGGAGTACGCAGTATTTT. Amino acid sequence: CASSLPSGSTQYF.

This clone has just a few counts. Written as DNA, the CDR3 is TGTGCCAGCAGTTTTCAAGCGGGAGCTCGTCGGAATGAGCAGTTCTTC. Amino acids: CASSFQAGARRNEQFF. This sequence joins TRBV11-1 and TRBJ2-1, with TRBD2 identical over 8 bases. Germline loops: CDR1 SGHAT, CDR2 FQDESV (reference sequence). The CDR3 runs 16 residues. Unmatched junction bases numbered 14, after V lost 6 bases and J lost 7 bases.

This chain links TRBV7-2 with TRBJ2-3; 8 bases agree with TRBD2. The length of the CDR3 is 15 residues. Germline V CDR1 and CDR2: SGHTA, FQGNSA. V dropped 1 base and J dropped 4; count of bases not matched to a gene: 4. The CDR3, as DNA: TGTGCCAGCAGCTTAGGAGGGACTAGAGCAGATACGCAGTATTTT. Translation gives CASSLGGTRADTQYF. Supplemented by reference TRBV7-2 and TRBJ2-3, the full variable domain reads GAGVSQSPSNKVTEKGKDVELRCDPISGHTALYWYRQSLGQGLEFLIYFQGNSAPDKSGLPSDRFSAERTGGSVSTLTIQRTQQEDSAVYLCASSLGGTRADTQYFGPGTRLTVL.

This clone has only a few counts. The chain carries TRBV28 and TRBJ1-1; D is unclear. CDR3 length: 12 residues. The ends were cut back, 6 bases at V and 0 bases at J, with 5 bases in the middle. The germline V gene has CDR1 MDHEN and CDR2 SYDVKM. CDR3 DNA: TGTGCCAGCAGCGTTATGAACACTGAAGCTTTCTTT. Translated, it gives CASSVMNTEAFF.

CDR3 nucleotides: TGTGCCAGCTCACCGACTGGGACAGCACGAAACTACGAGCAGTACTTC. It translates to CASSPTGTARNYEQYF. The chain has TRBV18 and TRBJ2-7; 7 bases fit TRBD1. J gave up 3 bases and V 3 bases, and 11 bases lay outside the gene matches. Germline V gene sequence: CDR1 KGHSH, CDR2 LQKENI. This CDR3 has 16 amino acids.

This clone was detected only once. The chain has TRBV18 and TRBJ2-5; 8 nucleotides match TRBD2. The CDR3 contains 15 residues. CDR1 KGHSH and CDR2 LQKENI come from the germline V gene. V trimming: 2 bases; J trimming: 2 bases; junction bases outside the gene matches: 4. The CDR3 here is CASSPTGTRQETQYF. The CDR3 DNA reads as TGTGCCAGCTCACCAACAGGGACTAGACAAGAGACCCAGTACTTC. Full variable domain (rest looked up from reference TRBV18 and TRBJ2-5): NAGVMQNPRHLVRRRGQEARLRCSPMKGHSHVYWYRQLPEEGLKFMVYLQKENIIDESGMPKERFSAEFPKEGPSILRIQQVVRGDSAAYFCASSPTGTRQETQYFGPGTRLLVL.

The rearrangement uses TRBV19 and TRBJ2-3; D might be TRBD1 or TRBD2, each matching 6 bases. CDR3 size: 18 residues. Germline-derived CDR1 and CDR2 are LNHDA and SQIVND (reference sequence). Trimming shortened V by 4 bases and J by 13 bases, and 33 bases separated the two germline ends. The CDR3 bases are TGTGCCAGTAGTACTAATTACGGGACGCTCGCCAAAGGGGGGCCGAAGTATTTT. Protein: CASSTNYGTLAKGGPKYF.

The chain recombines TRBV5-1 with TRBJ2-3; D is ambiguous. Trimming pared 3 bases from V and 2 bases from J, leaving 10 bases between. The CDR3 runs 14 residues. CDR1 and CDR2 from the germline V gene are SGHRS and YFSETQ. The CDR3 sequence is CASSWRDNTDTQYF. For the CDR3, the DNA is TGCGCCAGCAGCTGGAGAGACAACACAGATACGCAGTATTTT.

The chain has TRBV6-5 and TRBJ2-3; D gene unclear. Trimming stripped 7 bases from V and 3 bases from J, with 5 bases between. Germline V gene lookup returns CDR1 MNHEY and CDR2 SVGAGI. CDR3 size: 11 residues. The CDR3, as DNA: TGTGCCAGCATAGGAACAGATACGCAGTATTTT. Translating it yields CASIGTDTQYF.

The chain joins TRBV10-3 to TRBJ1-4; D uncertain. V shed 4 bases and J shed 4 bases, with 7 bases lying between them. This CDR3 has 13 amino acids. Germline CDR1 reads ENHRY; CDR2 reads SYGVKD. CDR3 sequence (DNA): TGTGCCATCAGTGCCGGACGTAATGAAAAACTGTTTTTT. It codes for CAISAGRNEKLFF.

The V gene is TRBV3-1 (or the pseudogene TRBV3-2), the J gene TRBJ1-1; TRBD1 is a possible D gene (5 bases). This CDR3 region has 14 residues. In germline, CDR1 is LGHDT, CDR2 YNNKEL (reference sequence). V was shortened by 3 bases and J by 6 bases, with 14 bases between the two germline ends. The CDR3 is CASSHEDRGAEAFF. The DNA for the CDR3 is TGTGCCAGCAGCCACGAAGACCGGGGGGCTGAAGCTTTCTTT.

The rearrangement joins TRBV11-3 to TRBJ1-1, with D perhaps matching TRBD1 (5 bases). With 6 bases removed from V and 0 bases from J, the gap between germline ends came to 8 bases. The V gene's germline CDR1 is SGHNT and CDR2 YENEEA. This CDR3 contains 13 residues. The CDR3 DNA sequence: TGTGCCAGCAGTCGGGGCTTGAACACTGAAGCTTTCTTT. Its protein product is CASSRGLNTEAFF.

This chain uses TRBV15 with TRBJ2-6, with D perhaps assigned TRBD1 or TRBD2 (6 bases each). V dropped 9 bases and J dropped 1 base, with 16 bases sitting between them. CDR1 and CDR2 from the germline V gene are LNHNV and YYDKDF (reference sequence). This CDR3 spans 16 amino acids. The CDR3 nucleotides are TGTGCCACGGCCCGCACAGGGACTTCTGGGGCCAACGTCCTGACTTTC. Its translation: CATARTGTSGANVLTF. Variable domain in full (rest from reference TRBV15 and TRBJ2-6): DAMVIQNPRYQVTQFGKPVTLSCSQTLNHNVMYWYQQKSSQAPKLLFHYYDKDFNNEADTPDNFQSRRPNTSFCFLDIRSPGLGDTAMYLCATARTGTSGANVLTFGAGSRLTVL.

This sequence joins TRBV5-6 and TRBJ2-7; TRBD1 might be the D (5 bases). Germline loops: CDR1 SGHDT, CDR2 YYEEEE. The V end lost 1 base, the J end lost 6 bases, and 17 bases lay between the germline ends. The CDR3 contains 15 residues. The CDR3 nucleotides read TGTGCCAGCAGCTTGCCAGGGATTGAGCTGGGCGAGCAGTACTTC. This gives the protein CASSLPGIELGEQYF.

V gene TRBV14 combines with J gene TRBJ2-7; either TRBD1 or TRBD2 may supply D (5 bases each). The germline V gene encodes CDR1 SGHDN and CDR2 FVKESK. Trimming took off 4 bases at V and 0 bases at J, with 16 bases between the two ends. CDR3 size: 16 residues. CDR3 sequence: CASSPPRGQGSYEQYF. The CDR3 region has the DNA TGTGCCAGCAGCCCGCCACGGGGTCAGGGCTCCTACGAGCAGTACTTC.

The chain employs TRBV20-1 and TRBJ1-2, with D tentatively TRBD1 (5 bases). Trimming cost V 1 base and J 12 bases, with 12 bases left between them. Per the germline V gene, CDR1 is DFQATT and CDR2 is SNEGSKA (reference sequence). The CDR3 spans 11 residues. CDR3 DNA sequence: TGCAGTGCTAGAGGCACCCGGGACCACACCTTC. Its protein is CSARGTRDHTF.

In its sample, this clone was seen once. This chain uses TRBV28 with TRBJ2-7; either TRBD1 or TRBD2 may supply D (5 bases each). The CDR3 loop spans 12 amino acids. The V and J ends lost 1 base and 6 bases respectively, with 7 bases between them. The germline gives CDR1 MDHEN, CDR2 SYDVKM. CDR3 nucleotides: TGTGCCAGCAGTTTATTGGGGACCGAGCAGTACTTC. Translation gives CASSLLGTEQYF.

This clone was detected once. This chain links TRBV5-4 with TRBJ2-1; 13 bases match TRBD2. This CDR3 has 16 residues. The V gene end was trimmed by 3 bases and the J gene end by 15 bases; junction bases not matched to a gene: 15. Germline CDR1 SGHNT, CDR2 YYREEE (reference sequence). The CDR3 is CASSSQLAGGLVEVFF. Written as DNA, the CDR3 is TGTGCCAGCAGCTCCCAACTAGCGGGGGGGCTAGTGGAAGTGTTCTTC.